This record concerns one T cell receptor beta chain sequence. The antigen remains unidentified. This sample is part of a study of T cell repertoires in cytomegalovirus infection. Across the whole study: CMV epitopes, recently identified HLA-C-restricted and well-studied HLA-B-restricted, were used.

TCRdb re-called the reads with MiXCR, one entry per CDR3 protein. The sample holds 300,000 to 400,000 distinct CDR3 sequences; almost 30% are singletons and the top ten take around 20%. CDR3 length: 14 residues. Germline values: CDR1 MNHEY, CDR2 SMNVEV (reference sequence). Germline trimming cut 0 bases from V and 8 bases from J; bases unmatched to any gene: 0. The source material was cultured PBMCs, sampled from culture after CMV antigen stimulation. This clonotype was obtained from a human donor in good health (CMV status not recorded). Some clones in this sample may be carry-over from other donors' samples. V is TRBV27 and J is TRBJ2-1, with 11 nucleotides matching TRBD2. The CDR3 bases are TGTGCCAGCAGTTTATCGACTAGCGGGGATGAGCAGTTCTTC. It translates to CASSLSTSGDEQFF.